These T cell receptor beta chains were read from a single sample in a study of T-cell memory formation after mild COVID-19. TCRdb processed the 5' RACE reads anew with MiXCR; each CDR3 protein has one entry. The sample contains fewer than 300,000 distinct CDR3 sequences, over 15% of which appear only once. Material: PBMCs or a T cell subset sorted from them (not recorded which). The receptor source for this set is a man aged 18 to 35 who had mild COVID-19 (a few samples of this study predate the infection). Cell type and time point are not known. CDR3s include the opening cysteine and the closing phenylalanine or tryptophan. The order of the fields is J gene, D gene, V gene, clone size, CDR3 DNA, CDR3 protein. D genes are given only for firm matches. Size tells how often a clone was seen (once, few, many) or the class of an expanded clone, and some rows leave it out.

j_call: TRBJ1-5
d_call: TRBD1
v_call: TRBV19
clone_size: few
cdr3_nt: TGTGCCAGTAGTGACAGGGGCCACAGCAATCAGCCCCAGCATTTT
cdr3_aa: CASSDRGHSNQPQHF

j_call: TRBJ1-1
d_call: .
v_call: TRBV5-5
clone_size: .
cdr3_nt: TGTGCCAGCAGCTTGGGGTTCGGCACTGAAGCTTTCTTT
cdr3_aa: CASSLGFGTEAFF

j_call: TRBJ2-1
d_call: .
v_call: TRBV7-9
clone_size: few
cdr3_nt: TGTGCCAGCAGCTTAGAAGGCCGCTCCTACAATGAGCAGTTCTTC
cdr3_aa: CASSLEGRSYNEQFF

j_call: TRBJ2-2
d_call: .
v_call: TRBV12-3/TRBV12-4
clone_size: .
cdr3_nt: TGTGCCAGCAGTCCTAAACAGGGTTACACCGGGGAGCTGTTTTTT
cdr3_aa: CASSPKQGYTGELFF

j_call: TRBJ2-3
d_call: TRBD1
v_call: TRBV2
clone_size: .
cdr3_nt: TGTGCCAGCAGTGAAATAGGGGGCGCAGATACGCAGTATTTT
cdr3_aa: CASSEIGGADTQYF

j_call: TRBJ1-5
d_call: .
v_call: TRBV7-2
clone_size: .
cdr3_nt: TGTGCCAGCAGCATGGAGTTTCAGCCCCAGCATTTT
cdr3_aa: CASSMEFQPQHF

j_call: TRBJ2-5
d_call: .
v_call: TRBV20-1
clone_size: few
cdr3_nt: TGCAGTGCTAGAGATCGGGTGGGACGGGAGACCCAGTACTTC
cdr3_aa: CSARDRVGRETQYF

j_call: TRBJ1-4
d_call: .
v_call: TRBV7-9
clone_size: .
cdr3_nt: TGTGCCAGCAGCTTAGGATCATCGGCAACTAATGAAAAACTGTTTTTT
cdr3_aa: CASSLGSSATNEKLFF

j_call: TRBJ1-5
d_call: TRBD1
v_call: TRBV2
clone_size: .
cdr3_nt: TGTGCCAGCAGTGACACACAGGGGTGGAATCAGCCCCAGCATTTT
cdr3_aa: CASSDTQGWNQPQHF

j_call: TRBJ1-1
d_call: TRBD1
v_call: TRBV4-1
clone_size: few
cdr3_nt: TGCGCCAGCAGCCACATGACAGGGAAGTCCACTGAAGCTTTCTTT
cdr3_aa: CASSHMTGKSTEAFF

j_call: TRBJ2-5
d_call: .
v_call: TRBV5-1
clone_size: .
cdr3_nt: TGCGCCAGCAGCTTTCTTATGGGAGGCCAAGAGACCCAGTACTTC
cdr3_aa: CASSFLMGGQETQYF

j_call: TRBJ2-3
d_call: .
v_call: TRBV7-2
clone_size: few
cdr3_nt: TGTGCCAGCAGCCCTAAAGACAGATTAGTCTACACAGATACGCAGTATTTT
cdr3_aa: CASSPKDRLVYTDTQYF

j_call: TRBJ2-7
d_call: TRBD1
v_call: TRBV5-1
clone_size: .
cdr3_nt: TGCGCCAGCAGTGGTGGGACAGGGGGCGCGTACGAGCAGTACTTC
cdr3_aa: CASSGGTGGAYEQYF

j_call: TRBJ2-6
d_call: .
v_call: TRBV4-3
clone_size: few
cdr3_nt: TGCGCCAGCAGTGGAGGGGCAGGGGTTGCTGGGGCCAACGTCCTGACTTTC
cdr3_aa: CASSGGAGVAGANVLTF

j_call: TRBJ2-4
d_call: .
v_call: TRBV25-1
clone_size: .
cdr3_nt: TGTGCCAGCAGTGGAGGAGGGGGCGAGGCCAAACACATTCAGTACTTC
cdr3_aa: CASSGGGGEAKHIQYF

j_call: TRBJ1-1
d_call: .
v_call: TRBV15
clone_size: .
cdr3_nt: TGTGCCACCAGCAGAGGGGGGGCAGGGACCCTTGAAGCTTTCTTT
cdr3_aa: CATSRGGAGTLEAFF

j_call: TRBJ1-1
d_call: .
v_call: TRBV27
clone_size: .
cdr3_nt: TGTGCCAGCAGTCCCAATATGCTTGAAGCTTTCTTT
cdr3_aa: CASSPNMLEAFF

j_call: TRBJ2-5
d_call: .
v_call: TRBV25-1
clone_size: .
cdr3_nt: TGTGCCAGCAGTGAATGGGCCAGCCAAGAGACCCAGTACTTC
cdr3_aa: CASSEWASQETQYF

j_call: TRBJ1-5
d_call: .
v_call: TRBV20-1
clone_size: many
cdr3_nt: TGCAGTGCCACGCACCGACAGGACAATCAGCCCCAGCATTTT
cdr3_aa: CSATHRQDNQPQHF

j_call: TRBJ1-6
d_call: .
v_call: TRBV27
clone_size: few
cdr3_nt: TGTGCCAGCAGTTTAGGGGGAATGGTACCCCTCCACTTT
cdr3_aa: CASSLGGMVPLHF

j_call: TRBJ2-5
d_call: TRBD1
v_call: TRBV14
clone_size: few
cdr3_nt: TGTGCCAGCAGCCAACTCGGGACAGCTCTTCAAGAGACCCAGTACTTC
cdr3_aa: CASSQLGTALQETQYF

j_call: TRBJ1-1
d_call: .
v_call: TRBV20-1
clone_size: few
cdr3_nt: TGCAGTGCCCCCCTACCCATGGCACGGTCGGTGGAAGCTTTCTTT
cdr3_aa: CSAPLPMARSVEAFF

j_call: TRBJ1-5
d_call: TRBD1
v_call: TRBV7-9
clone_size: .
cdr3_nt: TGTGCCAGCAGCTTAGGTTCAGGGGGCGCCCTCAATCAGCCCCAGCATTTT
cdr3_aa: CASSLGSGGALNQPQHF

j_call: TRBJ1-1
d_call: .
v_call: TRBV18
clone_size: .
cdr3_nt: TGTGCCAGCTCACCAATATCGGACACTGAAGCTTTCTTT
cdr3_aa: CASSPISDTEAFF

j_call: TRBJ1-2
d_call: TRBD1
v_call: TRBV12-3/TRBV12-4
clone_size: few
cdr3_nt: TGTGCCAGCAGTTTAATGGGCGCGACAGGGTACTATGGCTACACCTTC
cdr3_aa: CASSLMGATGYYGYTF

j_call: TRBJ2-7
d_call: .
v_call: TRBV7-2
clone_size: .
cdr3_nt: TGTGCCAGCAGCTTCAACGGGGGACCCTACGAGCAGTACTTC
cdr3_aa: CASSFNGGPYEQYF

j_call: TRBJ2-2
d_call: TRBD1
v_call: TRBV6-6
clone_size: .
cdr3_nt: TGTGCCAGCAGTTACTCGGGACAGGGGAACACCGGGGAGCTGTTTTTT
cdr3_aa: CASSYSGQGNTGELFF

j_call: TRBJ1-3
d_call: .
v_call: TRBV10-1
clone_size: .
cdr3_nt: TGCGCCAGCAGCCGGGACTTTGGAAACACCATATATTTT
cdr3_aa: CASSRDFGNTIYF

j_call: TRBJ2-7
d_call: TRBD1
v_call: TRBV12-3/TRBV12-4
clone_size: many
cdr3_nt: TGTGCCAGCAGTTCGCGACAGGGGAAACGCTACGAGCAGTACTTC
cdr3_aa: CASSSRQGKRYEQYF

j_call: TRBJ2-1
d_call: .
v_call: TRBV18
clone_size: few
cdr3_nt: TGTGCCAGCTCACCACCTTCCGGTTACAATGAGCAGTTCTTC
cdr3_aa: CASSPPSGYNEQFF

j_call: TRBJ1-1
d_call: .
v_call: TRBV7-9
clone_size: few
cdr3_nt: TGTGCCAGCAGCCTCCCCGGGACACCCAACACTGAAGCTTTCTTT
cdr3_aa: CASSLPGTPNTEAFF

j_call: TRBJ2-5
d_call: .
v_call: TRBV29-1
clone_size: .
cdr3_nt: TGCAGTGTGACCGGGTACCAAGAGACCCAGTACTTC
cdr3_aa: CSVTGYQETQYF

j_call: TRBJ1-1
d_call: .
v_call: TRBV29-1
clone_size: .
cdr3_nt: TGCAGCGCCGGGACGGTAGGCGGGGAAGCTTTCTTT
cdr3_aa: CSAGTVGGEAFF

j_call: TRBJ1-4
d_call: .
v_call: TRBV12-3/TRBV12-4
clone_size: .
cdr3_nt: TGTGCCAGCAGCATTACCCCTCGACTGTTTTTT
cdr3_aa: CASSITPRLFF

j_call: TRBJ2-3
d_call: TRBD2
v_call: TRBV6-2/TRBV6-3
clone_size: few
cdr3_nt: TGTGCCAGCAGTGCGCGGGGGACCGAGGATACGCAGTATTTT
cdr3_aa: CASSARGTEDTQYF

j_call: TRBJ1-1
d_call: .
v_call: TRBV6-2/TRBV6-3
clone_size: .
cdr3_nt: TGTGCCAGCAGTTACTCGAGGGCAGGTCGGGGAACTGAAGCTTTCTTT
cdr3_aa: CASSYSRAGRGTEAFF

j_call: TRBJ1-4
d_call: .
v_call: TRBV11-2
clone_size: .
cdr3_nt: TGTGCCAGCAGCTCCTTGAAGGGGTTTCCTGAAAAACTGTTTTTT
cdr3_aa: CASSSLKGFPEKLFF

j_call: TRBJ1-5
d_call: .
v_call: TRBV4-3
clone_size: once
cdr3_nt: TGCGCCAGCAGCCAAGATGCCCCTACAGGGTTCCTCAATCAGCCCCAGCATTTT
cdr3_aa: CASSQDAPTGFLNQPQHF

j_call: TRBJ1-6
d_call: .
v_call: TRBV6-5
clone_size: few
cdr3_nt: TGTGCCAGCAGTTACGGGGGCGGACCCCTCCACTTT
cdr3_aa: CASSYGGGPLHF

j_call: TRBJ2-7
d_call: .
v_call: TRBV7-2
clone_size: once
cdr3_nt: TGTGCCAGCAGCTTGGGGTGGGACCAAACAGCTCGAGCCTACGAGCAGTACTTC
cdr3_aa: CASSLGWDQTARAYEQYF